This TCR beta chain was sequenced during a study of T cell repertoires in cytomegalovirus infection. Study information: TCR beta signatures that were public indicated CMV infection and matching HLA type. Study-wide results and caveats: The ex vivo response was dominated by HLA-C-restricted CMV-specific TCR beta clonotypes.

TCRdb analysed the reads with MiXCR anew, one entry per CDR3 protein. The sample holds hundreds of thousands of distinct CDR3 sequences, 30% to 35% seen once. A note on this clonotype: Its antigen is currently unknown.

The CDR3 runs to 17 residues. The ends were cut back, 1 base at V and 0 bases at J, with 13 bases in the middle. The germline V gene has CDR1 MGHRA and CDR2 YSYEKL. The sample consisted of cultured PBMCs, taken from culture after CMV antigen stimulation. V is TRBV4-1 and J is TRBJ1-5, with D perhaps matching TRBD1 (5 bases). This TCR was recovered from a human donor in good health (CMV status not recorded). Some clones in this sample may be carry-over from other donors' samples. As DNA, the CDR3 is TGCGCCAGCAGCCAAGGGGCCCAGGGATATAGCAATCAGCCCCAGCATTTT. It yields the protein CASSQGAQGYSNQPQHF.